The source of this T cell receptor (beta chain) is a study of human thymus T cells. The CDR3 spans 14 residues. In germline, CDR1 is SGHDT, CDR2 YYEEEE. V dropped 2 bases and J dropped 3 bases, with 10 bases sitting between them. Resections that were taken during corrective heart surgery supplied the thymus tissue. Samples came from healthy Finnish infants during open corrective cardiac surgery. Profiling relied on immunoSEQ multiplex PCR, and the TCRdb table lists in-frame clones only, not all of them. The table shows some 120,000 clones, with about 94% occurring only once. This TCR was sampled from a boy in the first two years of life with a congenital heart defect but otherwise immunologically healthy. Sequencing used thymus tissue. V gene TRBV5-6 combines with J gene TRBJ2-3; possibly TRBD1 for D (5 bases). This CDR3 reads CASSFTSGTDTQYF. Here the CDR3 DNA reads TGTGCCAGCAGCTTCACATCAGGGACAGATACGCAGTATTTT.